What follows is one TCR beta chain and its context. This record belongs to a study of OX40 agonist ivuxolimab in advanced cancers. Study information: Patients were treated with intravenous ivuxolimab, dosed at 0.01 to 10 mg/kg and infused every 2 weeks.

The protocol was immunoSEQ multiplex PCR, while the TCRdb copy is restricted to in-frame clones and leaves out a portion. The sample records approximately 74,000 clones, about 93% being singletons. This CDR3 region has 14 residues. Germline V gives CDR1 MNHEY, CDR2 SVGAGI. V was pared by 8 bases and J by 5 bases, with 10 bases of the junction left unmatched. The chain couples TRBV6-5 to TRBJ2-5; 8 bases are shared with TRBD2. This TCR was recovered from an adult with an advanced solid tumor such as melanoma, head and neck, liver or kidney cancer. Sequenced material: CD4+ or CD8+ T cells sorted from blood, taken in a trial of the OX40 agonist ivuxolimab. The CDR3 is CASGRGALSETQYF. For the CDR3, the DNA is TGTGCCAGCGGGCGGGGGGCCTTATCGGAGACCCAGTACTTC.